The clone carrying this T cell receptor (beta chain) occurred many times. CDR3 length: 16 amino acids. Germline-derived CDR1 and CDR2 are SGHRS and YFSETQ. Trimming stripped 0 bases from V and 0 bases from J, with 10 bases between. Molecular barcoding with unique molecular identifiers was used for the TCRbeta library. TCRdb independently ran MiXCR on the PCR reads; one entry per CDR3 protein. This sample has some 550,000 distinct CDR3 sequences, with about 17% found just once. The entry originates in a study of T-cell reconstitution after alpha-beta-depleted transplantation in children. This sequence was found in a human donor who donated a stem cell graft to a child with acute lymphoblastic leukemia. The chain links TRBV5-1 to TRBJ2-1; D is perhaps TRBD2 (6 bases). The sample consisted of PBMCs from the stem cell graft donor, taken from the stem cell graft. The CDR3, as DNA: TGCGCCAGCAGCTTGGTTAGCGGAAGCTCCTACAATGAGCAGTTCTTC. Its protein product is CASSLVSGSSYNEQFF.